This T cell receptor (beta chain) was identified in a study of blood T cell repertoires in COVID-19. The overall study: In each case, the material was cDNA or gDNA derived from T cells, B-cell-depleted T cells, or PBMCs.

CDR1 and CDR2 (germline): KGHSH, LQKENI. V gave up 0 bases and J gave up 0 bases, with 11 bases separating them. This CDR3 comprises 17 residues. Here immunoSEQ multiplex PCR was the method, and the copy in TCRdb shows in-frame clones only, minus some. This sample has about 360,000 clones, with 70% to 85% found just once. The sequencing sample was made of peripheral blood. This chain links TRBV18 with TRBJ2-2; weak D call: TRBD2 (6 bases). This receptor was identified in a human donor with acute or convalescent COVID-19. The donor label of this sample is uncertain. The CDR3 DNA follows: TGTGCCAGCTCACCACCCGGGGTAGCGGCGAACACCGGGGAGCTGTTTTTT. Translation: CASSPPGVAANTGELFF.